Reported below is one TCR beta chain. Its target is not known. The data belong to a study of CXCR3-negative and CXCR3-positive naive CD8 T cells. Study-level information: Each library gave roughly 1.5 +/- 0.3 million of roughly 140 million TRB reads.

Libraries of TRB cDNA were made by 5' RACE and carried UMIs. From the 5' RACE reads, TCRdb lists one entry per CDR3 protein and no DNA. This table lists 45,000 to 70,000 distinct CDR3 sequences. The CDR3 totals 14 residues. CDR1 and CDR2 from the germline V gene are MNHEY and SVGEGT. 250,000 to 350,000 cells per CD8+ T cell subset were flow-sorted in triplicate. Study-level findings and limits: Much lower diversity was found in memory CD8+ cells, while both naive subsets had comparably high diversity. Similar TRBV-TRBJ usage characterized naive CXCR3-negative and CXCR3-positive cells; memory cells differed.

The material sequenced was memory CD8+ T cells from blood. This TCR was recovered from a human donor in good health. Some clones in this sample may be carry-over from other donors' samples. V and J are TRBV6-2 or TRBV6-3 and TRBJ2-3; TCRdb proposes TRBD2, but this gene call is untestable without DNA. This chain's CDR3 is CASRPGLEAYTQYF.